The 8 T cell receptor beta chains given below trace back to one sample, sequenced in a study of T cells in tumors after PD-1 blockade. Measured with immunoSEQ multiplex PCR; TCRdb has only the in-frame clones, and not every one. The repertoire holds 1,600 or so clones, approximately 82% seen once, with about 10% in the top ten. This specimen consisted of tumor tissue, obtained after anti-PD-1 treatment. The receptors originated from a human donor with basal cell carcinoma.

The chain carries TRBV28 and TRBJ2-5; weak D call: TRBD2 (6 bases). Germline CDR1 and CDR2: MDHEN and SYDVKM. Trimming stripped 3 bases from V and 5 bases from J, with 16 bases between. This CDR3 is 15 amino acids long. Here the CDR3 reads CASSLLPSGEETQYF. As DNA, the CDR3 is TGTGCCAGCAGTTTGCTTCCTTCGGGAGAGGAGACCCAGTACTTC.

The chain couples TRBV6-6 to TRBJ2-7; 7 bases align to TRBD1. This CDR3 comprises 13 residues. The ends lost 8 bases at V and 2 bases at J; junction bases unmatched: 6. The germline CDR1 and CDR2 sequences are MNHNY and SVGAGI (reference sequence). CDR3 loop: CASGRDSAYEQYF. DNA for the CDR3: TGTGCCAGCGGCCGGGACAGCGCCTACGAGCAGTACTTC.

The chain has TRBV6-6 and TRBJ2-7, with unresolved D. The CDR3 consists of 15 residues. CDR1 and CDR2 (germline): MNHNY, SVGAGI (reference sequence). The germline V and J ends were trimmed by 2 bases and 6 bases, with 17 bases remaining between them. CDR3 residues: CASSYAPREASEQYF. CDR3 coding DNA: TGTGCCAGCAGTTACGCCCCAAGGGAAGCAAGCGAGCAGTACTTC.

About this clone itself: One end of the junction varies from germline; a read error may be responsible. This sample also contains other DNA sequences that code for the same CDR3. This rearrangement joins TRBV7-3 to TRBJ2-1; a weak D match, TRBD2 (5 bases). This CDR3 region has 13 residues. Per the germline V gene, CDR1 is SGHTA and CDR2 is FQGTGA. The CDR3 bases are TGCGCCAGCAGCGCTTTTAGCGTCAATGAGCAGTTCTTC. Translated: CASSAFSVNEQFF.

J is TRBJ1-1 and V is TRBV11-2, with 9 bases lining up with TRBD1. CDR1 is SGHAT, CDR2 FQNNGV, per germline. Trimming cost V 1 base and J 5 bases; bases outside gene matches: 5. This CDR3 has 15 residues. Written as DNA, the CDR3 is TGTGCCAGCAGCTTAGGGGGACAGGGATGGACTGAAGCTTTCTTT. Amino acids: CASSLGGQGWTEAFF.

J is TRBJ2-2 and V is TRBV5-1, with 8 bases aligning to TRBD1. V lost 1 base and J lost 2; bases outside the gene matches: 4. This CDR3 contains 16 residues. Germline CDR1 and CDR2: SGHRS and YFSETQ. This chain's CDR3 is CASSLRGQGNTGELFF. In DNA, the CDR3 is TGCGCCAGCAGCTTGAGAGGACAGGGTAACACCGGGGAGCTGTTTTTT.

The rearrangement joins TRBV14 to TRBJ2-7; D may be TRBD2 (5 bases). V was shortened by 0 bases and J by 0 bases, with 18 bases between the two germline ends. The germline V gene has CDR1 SGHDN and CDR2 FVKESK. The length of the CDR3 is 18 residues. The CDR3 DNA reads as TGTGCCAGCAGCCAAGATAGCCTCTATAGCGACATCTCCTACGAGCAGTACTTC. Protein: CASSQDSLYSDISYEQYF.

This clone has a single count. V usage is TRBV5-6 and J usage is TRBJ2-3; no reliable D call. Trimming left V 2 bases short and J 8 bases short, with 9 bases between. Germline-derived CDR1 and CDR2 are SGHDT and YYEEEE. CDR3 length: 12 residues. The CDR3 region is CASSFKATTQYF. The CDR3 region has the DNA TGTGCCAGCAGCTTCAAGGCTACTACGCAGTATTTT.